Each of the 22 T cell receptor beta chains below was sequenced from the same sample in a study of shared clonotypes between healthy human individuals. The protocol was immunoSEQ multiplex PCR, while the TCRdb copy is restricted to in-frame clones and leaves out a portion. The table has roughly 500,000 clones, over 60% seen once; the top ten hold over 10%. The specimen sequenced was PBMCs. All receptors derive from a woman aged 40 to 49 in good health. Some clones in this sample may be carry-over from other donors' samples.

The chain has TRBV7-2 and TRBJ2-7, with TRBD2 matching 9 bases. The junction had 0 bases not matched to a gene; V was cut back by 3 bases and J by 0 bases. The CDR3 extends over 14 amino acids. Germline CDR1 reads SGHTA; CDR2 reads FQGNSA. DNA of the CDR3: TGTGCCAGCAGCTTTAGCGGGAGCTCCTACGAGCAGTACTTC. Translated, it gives CASSFSGSSYEQYF.

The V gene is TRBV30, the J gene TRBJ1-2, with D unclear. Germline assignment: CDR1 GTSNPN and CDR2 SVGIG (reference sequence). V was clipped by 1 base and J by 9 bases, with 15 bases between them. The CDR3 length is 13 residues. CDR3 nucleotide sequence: TGTGCCTGGAGTGCACTCACGGAAAGTAGCTACACCTTC. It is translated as CAWSALTESSYTF.

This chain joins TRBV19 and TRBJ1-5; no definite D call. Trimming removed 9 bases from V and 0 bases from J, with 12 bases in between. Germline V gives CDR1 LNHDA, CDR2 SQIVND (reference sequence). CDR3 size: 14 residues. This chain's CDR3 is CASTAELSNQPQHF. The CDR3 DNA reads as TGTGCCAGCACTGCGGAGCTTAGCAATCAGCCCCAGCATTTT.

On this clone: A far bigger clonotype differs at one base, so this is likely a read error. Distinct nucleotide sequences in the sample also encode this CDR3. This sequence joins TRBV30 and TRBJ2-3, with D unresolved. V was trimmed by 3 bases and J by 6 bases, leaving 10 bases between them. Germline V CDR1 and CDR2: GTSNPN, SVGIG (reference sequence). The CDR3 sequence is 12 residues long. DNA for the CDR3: TGTGCCTGGAGAAGTGTCTGGGATACGCAGTATTTT. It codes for CAWRSVWDTQYF.

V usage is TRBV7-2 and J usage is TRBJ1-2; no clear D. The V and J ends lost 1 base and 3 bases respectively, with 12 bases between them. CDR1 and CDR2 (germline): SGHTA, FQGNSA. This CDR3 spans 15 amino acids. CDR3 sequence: CASSLEPAAYYGYTF. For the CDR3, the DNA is TGTGCCAGCAGCTTAGAACCTGCAGCCTACTATGGCTACACCTTC.

CDR3 coding DNA: TGTGCCAGCAGTTCCTCCCTAGGCGATACGCAGTATTTT. This translates into CASSSSLGDTQYF. The chain recombines TRBV2 with TRBJ2-3; no clear D gene. The CDR3 extends over 13 amino acids. Trimming stripped 5 bases from V and 6 bases from J, with 12 bases between. Germline CDR1 SNHLY, CDR2 FYNNEI.

CDR3 region: CASTVPTSTDTQYF. The DNA of the CDR3 is TGTGCCAGCACGGTCCCGACGAGCACAGATACGCAGTATTTT. V is TRBV2 and J is TRBJ2-3; D gene ambiguous. V dropped 7 bases and J dropped 0 bases, with 11 bases sitting between them. The CDR3 is 14 amino acids. The germline gives CDR1 SNHLY, CDR2 FYNNEI. The full variable domain, its missing parts supplied by reference TRBV2 and TRBJ2-3, is EPEVTQTPSHQVTQMGQEVILRCVPISNHLYFYWYRQILGQKVEFLVSFYNNEISEKSEIFDDQFSVERPDGSNFTLKIRSTKLEDSAMYFCASTVPTSTDTQYFGPGTRLTVL.

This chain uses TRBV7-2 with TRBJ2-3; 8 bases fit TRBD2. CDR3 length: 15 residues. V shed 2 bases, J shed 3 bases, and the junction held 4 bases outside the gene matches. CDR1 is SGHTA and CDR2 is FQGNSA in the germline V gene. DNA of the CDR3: TGTGCCAGCAGCTTAAGGGCTAGCGGGACAGATACGCAGTATTTT. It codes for CASSLRASGTDTQYF.

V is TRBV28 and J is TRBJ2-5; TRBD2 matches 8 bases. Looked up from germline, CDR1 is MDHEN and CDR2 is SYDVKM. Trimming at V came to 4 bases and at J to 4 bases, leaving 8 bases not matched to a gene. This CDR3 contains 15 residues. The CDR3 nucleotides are TGTGCCAGCAGTTCTCCGGGACTAGTCGGAGAGACCCAGTACTTC. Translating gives CASSSPGLVGETQYF.

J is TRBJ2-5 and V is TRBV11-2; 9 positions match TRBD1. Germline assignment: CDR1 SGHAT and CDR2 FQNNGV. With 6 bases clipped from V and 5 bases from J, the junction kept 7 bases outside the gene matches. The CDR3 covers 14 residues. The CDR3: CASRLGTGYETQYF. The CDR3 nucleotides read TGTGCCAGCAGGCTGGGGACAGGGTACGAGACCCAGTACTTC.

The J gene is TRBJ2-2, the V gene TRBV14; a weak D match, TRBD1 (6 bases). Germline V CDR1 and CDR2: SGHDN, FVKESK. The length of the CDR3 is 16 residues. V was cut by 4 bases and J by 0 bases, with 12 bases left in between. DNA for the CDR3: TGTGCCAGCAGCCCCGGGACACCTACGAACACCGGGGAGCTGTTTTTT. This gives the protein CASSPGTPTNTGELFF.

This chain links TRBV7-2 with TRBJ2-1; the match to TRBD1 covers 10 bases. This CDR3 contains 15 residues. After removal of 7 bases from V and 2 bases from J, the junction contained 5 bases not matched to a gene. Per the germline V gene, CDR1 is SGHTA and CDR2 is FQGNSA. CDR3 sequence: CASTDRGLPYNEQFF. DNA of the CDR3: TGTGCCAGCACTGACAGGGGGCTCCCCTACAATGAGCAGTTCTTC.

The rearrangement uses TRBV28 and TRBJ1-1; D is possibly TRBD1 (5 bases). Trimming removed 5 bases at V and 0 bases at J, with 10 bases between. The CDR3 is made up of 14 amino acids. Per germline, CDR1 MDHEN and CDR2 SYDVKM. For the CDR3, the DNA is TGTGCCAGCAGTACCCGGGGCTTGAACACTGAAGCTTTCTTT. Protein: CASSTRGLNTEAFF.

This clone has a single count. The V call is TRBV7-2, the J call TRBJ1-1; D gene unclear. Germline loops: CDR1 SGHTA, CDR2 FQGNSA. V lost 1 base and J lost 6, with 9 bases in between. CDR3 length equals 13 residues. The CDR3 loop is CASSLVEGSEAFF. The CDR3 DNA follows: TGTGCCAGCAGCTTAGTTGAGGGTTCTGAAGCTTTCTTT. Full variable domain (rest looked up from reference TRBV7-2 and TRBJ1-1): GAGVSQSPSNKVTEKGKDVELRCDPISGHTALYWYRQSLGQGLEFLIYFQGNSAPDKSGLPSDRFSAERTGGSVSTLTIQRTQQEDSAVYLCASSLVEGSEAFFGQGTRLTVV.

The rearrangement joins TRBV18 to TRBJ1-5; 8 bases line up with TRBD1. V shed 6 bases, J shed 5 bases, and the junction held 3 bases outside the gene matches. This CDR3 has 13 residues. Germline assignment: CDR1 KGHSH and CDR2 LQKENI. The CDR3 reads CASSTDRDQPQHF. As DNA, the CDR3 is TGTGCCAGCTCCACGGACAGGGATCAGCCCCAGCATTTT.

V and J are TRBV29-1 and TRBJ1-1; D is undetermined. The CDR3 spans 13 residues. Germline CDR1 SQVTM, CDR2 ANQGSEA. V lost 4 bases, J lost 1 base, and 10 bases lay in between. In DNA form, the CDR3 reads TGCAGCGTTGTGCCAGCCACGAACACTGAAGCTTTCTTT. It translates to CSVVPATNTEAFF. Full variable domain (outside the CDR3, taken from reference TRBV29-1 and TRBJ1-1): SAVISQKPSRDICQRGTSLTIQCQVDSQVTMMFWYRQQPGQSLTLIATANQGSEATYESGFVIDKFPISRPNLTFSTLTVSNMSPEDSSIYLCSVVPATNTEAFFGQGTRLTVV.

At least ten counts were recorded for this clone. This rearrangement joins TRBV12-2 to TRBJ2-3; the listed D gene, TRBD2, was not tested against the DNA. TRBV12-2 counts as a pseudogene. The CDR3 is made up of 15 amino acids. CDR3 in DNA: TGTGCAAGTCGCTTAGCGCTGAGGGAGACAGATACGCAGTATTTT. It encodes CASRLALRETDTQYF.

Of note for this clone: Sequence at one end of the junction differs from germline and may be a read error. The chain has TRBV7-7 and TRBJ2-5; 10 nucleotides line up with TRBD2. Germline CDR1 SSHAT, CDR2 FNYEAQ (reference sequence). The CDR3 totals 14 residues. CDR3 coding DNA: TGTGCTAGCAGCACCGGGACTAGCGATGAGACCCAGTACTTC. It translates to CASSTGTSDETQYF.

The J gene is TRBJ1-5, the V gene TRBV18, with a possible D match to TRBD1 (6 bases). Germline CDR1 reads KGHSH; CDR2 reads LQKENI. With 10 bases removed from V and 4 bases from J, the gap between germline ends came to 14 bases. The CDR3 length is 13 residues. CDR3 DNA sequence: TGTGCCAATTCACAGGGTCGGAATCAGCCCCAGCATTTT. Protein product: CANSQGRNQPQHF. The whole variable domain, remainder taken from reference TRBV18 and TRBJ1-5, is NAGVMQNPRHLVRRRGQEARLRCSPMKGHSHVYWYRQLPEEGLKFMVYLQKENIIDESGMPKERFSAEFPKEGPSILRIQQVVRGDSAAYFCANSQGRNQPQHFGDGTRLSIL.

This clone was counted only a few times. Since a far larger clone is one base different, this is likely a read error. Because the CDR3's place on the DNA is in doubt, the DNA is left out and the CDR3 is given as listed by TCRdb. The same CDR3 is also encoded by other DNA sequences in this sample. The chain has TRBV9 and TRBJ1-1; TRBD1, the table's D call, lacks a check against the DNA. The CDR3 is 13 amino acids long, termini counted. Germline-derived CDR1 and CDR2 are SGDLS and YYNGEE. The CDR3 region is CASSVGAGNEAFF.

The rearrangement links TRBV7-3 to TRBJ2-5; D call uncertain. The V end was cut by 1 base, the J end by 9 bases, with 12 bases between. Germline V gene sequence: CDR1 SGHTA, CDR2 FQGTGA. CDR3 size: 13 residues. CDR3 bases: TGTGCCAGCAGCTTAAGTTTTTCGGCCCCCCAGTACTTC. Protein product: CASSLSFSAPQYF.

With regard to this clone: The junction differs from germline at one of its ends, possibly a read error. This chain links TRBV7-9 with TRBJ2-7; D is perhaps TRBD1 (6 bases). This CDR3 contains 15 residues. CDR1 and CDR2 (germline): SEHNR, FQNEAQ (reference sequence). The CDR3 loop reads CASSLGRGSFGEQYF. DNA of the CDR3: TGTGCCAGTAGCTTAGGCAGGGGATCGTTCGGCGAGCAGTACTTC.